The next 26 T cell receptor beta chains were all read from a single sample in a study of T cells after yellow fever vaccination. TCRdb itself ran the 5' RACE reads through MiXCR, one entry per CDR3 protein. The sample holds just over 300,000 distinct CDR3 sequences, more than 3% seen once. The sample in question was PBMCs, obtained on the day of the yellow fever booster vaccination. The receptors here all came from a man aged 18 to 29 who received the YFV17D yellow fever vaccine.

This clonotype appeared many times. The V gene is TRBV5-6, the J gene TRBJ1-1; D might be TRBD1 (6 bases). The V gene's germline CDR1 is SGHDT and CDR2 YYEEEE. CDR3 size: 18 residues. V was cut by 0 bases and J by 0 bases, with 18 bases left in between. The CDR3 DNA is TGTGCCAGCAGCTTGGCCCTATCAGGGGCGGGATTGAACACTGAAGCTTTCTTT. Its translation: CASSLALSGAGLNTEAFF.

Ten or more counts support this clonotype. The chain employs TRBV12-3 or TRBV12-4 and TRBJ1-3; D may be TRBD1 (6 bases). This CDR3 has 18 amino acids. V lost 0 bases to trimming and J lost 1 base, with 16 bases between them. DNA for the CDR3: TGTGCCAGCAGTTTAGCGCCTGGGGGCGCGGTTTCTGGAAACACCATATATTTT. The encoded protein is CASSLAPGGAVSGNTIYF.

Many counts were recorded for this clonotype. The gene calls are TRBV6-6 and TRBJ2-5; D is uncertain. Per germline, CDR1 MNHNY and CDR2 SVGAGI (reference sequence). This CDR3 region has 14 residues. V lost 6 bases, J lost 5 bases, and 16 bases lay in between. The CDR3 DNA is TGTGCCAGCAGCTCAAGGGTTGGTAAGGAGACCCAGTACTTC. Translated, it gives CASSSRVGKETQYF.

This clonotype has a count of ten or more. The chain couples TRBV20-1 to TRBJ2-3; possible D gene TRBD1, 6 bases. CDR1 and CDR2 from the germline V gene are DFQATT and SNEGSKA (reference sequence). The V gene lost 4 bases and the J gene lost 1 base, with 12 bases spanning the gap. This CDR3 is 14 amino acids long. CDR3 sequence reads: CSAIPGHGTDTQYF. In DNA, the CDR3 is TGCAGTGCTATACCGGGACACGGCACAGATACGCAGTATTTT.

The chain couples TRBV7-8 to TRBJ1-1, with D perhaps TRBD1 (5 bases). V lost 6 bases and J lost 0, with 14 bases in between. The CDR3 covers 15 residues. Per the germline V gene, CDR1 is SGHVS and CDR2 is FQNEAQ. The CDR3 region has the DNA TGTGCCAGCAGTAGAGTTGCACAGGTGAACACTGAAGCTTTCTTT. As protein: CASSRVAQVNTEAFF.

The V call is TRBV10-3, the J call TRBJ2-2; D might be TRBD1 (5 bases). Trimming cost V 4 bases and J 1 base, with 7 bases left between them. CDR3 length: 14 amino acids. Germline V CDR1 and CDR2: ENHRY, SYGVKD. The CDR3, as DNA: TGTGCCATCAGTGGACAGATGAACACCGGGGAGCTGTTTTTT. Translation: CAISGQMNTGELFF.

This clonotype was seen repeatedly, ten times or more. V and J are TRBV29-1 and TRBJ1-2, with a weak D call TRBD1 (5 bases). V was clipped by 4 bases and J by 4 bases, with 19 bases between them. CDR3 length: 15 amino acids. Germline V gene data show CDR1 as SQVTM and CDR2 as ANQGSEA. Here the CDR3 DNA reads TGCAGCGTTGGCCTCAAAGGTGTGACAGTCTATGGCTACACCTTC. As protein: CSVGLKGVTVYGYTF.

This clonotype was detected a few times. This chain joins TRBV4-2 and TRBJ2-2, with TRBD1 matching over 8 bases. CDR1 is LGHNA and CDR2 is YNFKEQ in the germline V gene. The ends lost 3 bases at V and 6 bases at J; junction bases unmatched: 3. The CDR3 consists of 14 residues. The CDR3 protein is CASSHEGQAGELFF. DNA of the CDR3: TGTGCCAGCAGCCATGAGGGACAGGCCGGGGAGCTGTTTTTT.

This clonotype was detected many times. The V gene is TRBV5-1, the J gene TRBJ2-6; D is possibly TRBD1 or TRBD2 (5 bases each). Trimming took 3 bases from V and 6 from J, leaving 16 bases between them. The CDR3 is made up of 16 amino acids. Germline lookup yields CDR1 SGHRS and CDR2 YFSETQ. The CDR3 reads CASSSSPGAAANVLTF. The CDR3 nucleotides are TGCGCCAGCAGCTCATCCCCCGGGGCGGCGGCCAACGTCCTGACTTTC.

CDR3 sequence reads: CASRSTGGSYEQYV. In DNA form, the CDR3 reads TGTGCCAGCAGATCAACAGGGGGCTCCTACGAGCAGTACGTC. The chain combines TRBV11-1 with TRBJ2-7; 8 bases line up with TRBD1. V gave up 6 bases and J gave up 0 bases; unmatched junction bases: 4. In germline, CDR1 is SGHAT, CDR2 FQDESV (reference sequence). The CDR3 has 14 amino acids.

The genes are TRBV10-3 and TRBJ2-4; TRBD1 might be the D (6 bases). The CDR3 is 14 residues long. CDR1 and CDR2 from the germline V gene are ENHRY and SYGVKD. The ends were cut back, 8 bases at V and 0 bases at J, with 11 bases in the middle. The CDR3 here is CAIGQTLAKNIQYF. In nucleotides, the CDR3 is TGTGCCATCGGACAGACCTTAGCCAAAAACATTCAGTACTTC.

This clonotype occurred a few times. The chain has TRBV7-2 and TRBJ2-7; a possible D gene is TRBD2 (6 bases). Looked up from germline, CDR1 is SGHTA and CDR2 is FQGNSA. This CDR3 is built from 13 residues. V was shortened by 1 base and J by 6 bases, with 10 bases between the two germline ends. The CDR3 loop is CASSLVLGGEQYV. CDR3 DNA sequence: TGTGCCAGCAGCTTAGTATTGGGAGGCGAGCAGTACGTC.

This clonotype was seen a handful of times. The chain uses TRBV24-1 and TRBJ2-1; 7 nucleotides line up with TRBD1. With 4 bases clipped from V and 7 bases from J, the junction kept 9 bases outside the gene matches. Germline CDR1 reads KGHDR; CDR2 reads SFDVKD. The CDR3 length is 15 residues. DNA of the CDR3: TGTGCCACCAGTGACCGAGGGGGCGCTGGAAATGAGCAGTTCTTC. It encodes CATSDRGGAGNEQFF.

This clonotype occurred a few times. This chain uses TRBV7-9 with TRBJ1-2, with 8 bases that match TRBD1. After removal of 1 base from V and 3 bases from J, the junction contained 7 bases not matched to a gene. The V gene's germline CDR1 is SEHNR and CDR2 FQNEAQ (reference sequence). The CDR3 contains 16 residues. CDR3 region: CASSLGIRGLHYGYTF. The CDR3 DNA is TGTGCCAGCAGCTTAGGAATCAGGGGGCTCCACTATGGCTACACCTTC.

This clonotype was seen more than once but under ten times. In DNA, the CDR3 is TGCGCCAGCAGCCAATTCTCCGAGCAGTACTTC. It encodes CASSQFSEQYF. The V call is TRBV4-1, the J call TRBJ2-7; D gene uncertain. The germline CDR1 and CDR2 sequences are MGHRA and YSYEKL. The V end was cut by 2 bases, the J end by 6 bases, with 5 bases between. CDR3 length: 11 residues.

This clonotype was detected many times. The CDR3 DNA reads as TGTGCCAGCAGCCCCGGGGGGCGGGGCACAGATACGCAGTATTTT. Encoded protein: CASSPGGRGTDTQYF. The chain is built from TRBV7-3 and TRBJ2-3; the D gene is possibly TRBD2 (7 bases). There are 15 residues in the CDR3. The V end lost 5 bases, the J end lost 1 base, and 13 bases lay between the germline ends. CDR1 SGHTA and CDR2 FQGTGA come from the germline V gene.

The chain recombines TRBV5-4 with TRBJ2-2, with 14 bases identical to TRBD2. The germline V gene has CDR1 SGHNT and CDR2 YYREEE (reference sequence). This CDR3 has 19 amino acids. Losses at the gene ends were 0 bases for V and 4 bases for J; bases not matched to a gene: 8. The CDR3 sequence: CASSLAMTSGGAVTGELFF. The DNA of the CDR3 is TGTGCCAGCAGCTTGGCCATGACTAGCGGGGGGGCGGTCACCGGGGAGCTGTTTTTT.

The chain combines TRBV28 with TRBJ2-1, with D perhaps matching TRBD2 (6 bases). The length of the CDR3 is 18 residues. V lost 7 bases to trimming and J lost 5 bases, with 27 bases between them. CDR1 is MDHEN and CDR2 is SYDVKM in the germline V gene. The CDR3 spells CASNTASGTQAFNNEQFF. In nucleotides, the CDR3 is TGTGCCAGCAATACCGCCTCCGGGACTCAAGCCTTTAACAATGAGCAGTTCTTC. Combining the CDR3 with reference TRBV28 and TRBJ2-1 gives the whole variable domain DVKVTQSSRYLVKRTGEKVFLECVQDMDHENMFWYRQDPGLGLRLIYFSYDVKMKEKGDIPEGYSVSREKKERFSLILESASTNQTSMYLCASNTASGTQAFNNEQFFGPGTRLTVL.

The CDR3 nucleotides read TGCAGCGTTGCTGCGAGGGCAGATACCGGGGAGCTGTTTTTT. This translates into CSVAARADTGELFF. The chain links TRBV29-1 to TRBJ2-2; D might be TRBD2 (5 bases). This CDR3 is built from 14 residues. Germline V gene data show CDR1 as SQVTM and CDR2 as ANQGSEA. Trimming cost V 4 bases and J 5 bases, with 14 bases left between them.

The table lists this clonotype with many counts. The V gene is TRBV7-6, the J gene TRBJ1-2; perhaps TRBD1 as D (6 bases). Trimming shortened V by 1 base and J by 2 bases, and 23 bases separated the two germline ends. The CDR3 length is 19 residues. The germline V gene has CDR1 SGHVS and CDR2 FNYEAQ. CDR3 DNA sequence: TGTGCCAGCAGCTTAGGGGTACGGGTGTCGGGGGGCCAGAACTATGGCTACACCTTC. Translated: CASSLGVRVSGGQNYGYTF.

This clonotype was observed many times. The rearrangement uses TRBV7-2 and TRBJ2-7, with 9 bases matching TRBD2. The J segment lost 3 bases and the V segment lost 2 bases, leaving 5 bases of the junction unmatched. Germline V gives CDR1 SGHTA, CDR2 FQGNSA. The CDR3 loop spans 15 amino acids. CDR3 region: CASSLLAGDRYEQYF. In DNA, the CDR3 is TGTGCCAGCAGCTTATTAGCGGGGGACCGCTACGAGCAGTACTTC.

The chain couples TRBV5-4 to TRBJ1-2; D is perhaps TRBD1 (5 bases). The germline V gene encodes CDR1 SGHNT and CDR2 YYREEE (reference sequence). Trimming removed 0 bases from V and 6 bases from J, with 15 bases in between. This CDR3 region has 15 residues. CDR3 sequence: CASSLAQGNSNGYTF. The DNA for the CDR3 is TGTGCCAGCAGCTTGGCCCAGGGAAATAGCAATGGCTACACCTTC. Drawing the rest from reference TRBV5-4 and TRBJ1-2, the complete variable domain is ETGVTQSPTHLIKTRGQQVTLRCSSQSGHNTVSWYQQALGQGPQFIFQYYREEENGRGNFPPRFSGLQFPNYSSELNVNALELDDSALYLCASSLAQGNSNGYTFGSGTRLTVV.

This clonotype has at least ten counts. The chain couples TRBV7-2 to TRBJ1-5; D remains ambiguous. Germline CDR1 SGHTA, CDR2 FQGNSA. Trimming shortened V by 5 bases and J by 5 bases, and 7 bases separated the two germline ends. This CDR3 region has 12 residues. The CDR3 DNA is TGTGCCAGCAGCATTTACGATCAGCCCCAGCATTTT. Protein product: CASSIYDQPQHF.

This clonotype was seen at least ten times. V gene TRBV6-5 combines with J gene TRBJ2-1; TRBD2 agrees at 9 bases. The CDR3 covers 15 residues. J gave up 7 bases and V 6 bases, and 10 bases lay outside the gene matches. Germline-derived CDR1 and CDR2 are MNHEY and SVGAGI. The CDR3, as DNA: TGTGCCAGCAGATACAGGGCGGGGGGGTCGAATGAGCAGTTCTTC. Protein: CASRYRAGGSNEQFF.

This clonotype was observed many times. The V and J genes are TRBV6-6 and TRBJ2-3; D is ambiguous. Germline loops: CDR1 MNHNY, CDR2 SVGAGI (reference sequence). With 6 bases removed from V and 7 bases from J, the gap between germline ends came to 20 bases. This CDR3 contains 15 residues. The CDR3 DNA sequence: TGTGCCAGCAGCCTTATCACGGTGAAAGGGAATACGCAGTATTTT. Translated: CASSLITVKGNTQYF.

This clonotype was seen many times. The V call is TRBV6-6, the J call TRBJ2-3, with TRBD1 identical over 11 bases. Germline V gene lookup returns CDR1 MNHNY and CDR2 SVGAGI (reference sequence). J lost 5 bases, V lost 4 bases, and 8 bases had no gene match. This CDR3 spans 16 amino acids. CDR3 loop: CASSSSGTGGIDTQYF. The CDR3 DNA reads TGTGCCAGCAGTTCATCCGGGACAGGGGGTATAGATACGCAGTATTTT.